The rows below give T cell receptor beta chains drawn from one sample of a study of cytomegalovirus exposure and HLA in healthy donors. Method: immunoSEQ multiplex PCR; TCRdb's copy keeps in-frame clones and lacks some. The sample lists about 160,000 clones, about 74% occurring once. The source material was PBMCs. The receptors originated from a man between 40 and 49 years old in good health and CMV-seropositive. CDR3s include the opening cysteine and the closing phenylalanine or tryptophan. D genes are given only for firm matches. Only part of the rows carry a size: once, few, many, or a class if the clone is expanded.

d_call j_call v_call cdr3_length clone_size cdr3_nt cdr3_aa
- TRBJ2-2 TRBV5-1 13 - TGCGCCAGCAGCTTTCTAGGCACCGGGGAGCTGTTTTTT CASSFLGTGELFF
- TRBJ2-6 TRBV29-1 12 - TGCAGCGTCGGGGCTGGGGCCAACGTCCTGACTTTC CSVGAGANVLTF
TRBD2 TRBJ2-1 TRBV7-8 15 few TGTGCCAGCAGCTTGGGGACTAGCGGCTACAATGAGCAGTTCTTC CASSLGTSGYNEQFF
TRBD1 TRBJ1-2 TRBV27 16 once TGTGCCAGCAGACCGACCGGGACAGGGTTAATCTATGGCTACACCTTC CASRPTGTGLIYGYTF
TRBD2 TRBJ2-7 TRBV5-4 14 few TGTGCCAGCAGCTTCGGCGGGAGCTACTACGAGCAGTACTTC CASSFGGSYYEQYF
TRBD2 TRBJ2-2 TRBV7-9 17 - TGTTCCAGCAGCAAACGGTGGGCGGGAGCGGGCACCGGGGAGCTGTTTTTT CSSSKRWAGAGTGELFF
TRBD2 TRBJ2-5 TRBV7-8 14 - TGTGCCAGCAGCCAGCGGGAGGGCCCTGAGACCCAGTACTTC CASSQREGPETQYF
TRBD2 TRBJ2-1 TRBV4-2 15 few TGTGCCAGCAGCCAAGTTAGCGGGAGGGCCCCTGAGCAGTTCTTC CASSQVSGRAPEQFF
- TRBJ2-2 TRBV19 17 few TGTGCCAGTAAGGTCGTCGGTTGGGGGGGCGCTGTCGGGGAGCTGTTTTTT CASKVVGWGGAVGELFF
- TRBJ1-4 TRBV7-2 14 once TGTGCCAGCAGCCGACAAACAGGAAATGAAAAACTGTTTTTT CASSRQTGNEKLFF
TRBD1 TRBJ1-1 TRBV4-1 17 - TGCGCCAGCAGCCAAGATATTACCAAGACAGGGGCGAGCGGAGCTTTCTTT CASSQDITKTGASGAFF
TRBD2 TRBJ2-7 TRBV4-3 15 - TGCGCCAGCAGCCAGGAACCGGGACTAGCGGGGGAGCAGTACTTC CASSQEPGLAGEQYF
- TRBJ1-5 TRBV4-3 16 - TGCGCCAGCAGCCGTCGACAACCGGAAATGAATCAGCCCCAGCATTTT CASSRRQPEMNQPQHF
- TRBJ2-2 TRBV5-1 16 - TGCGCCAGCAGCTTGGAAACCAGCGGGAACACCGGGGAGCTGTTTTTT CASSLETSGNTGELFF
TRBD1 TRBJ2-7 TRBV2 14 - TGTGCCAGCAGCTGGGACAGATCTACTTACGAGCAGTACTTC CASSWDRSTYEQYF
- TRBJ1-2 TRBV19 16 - TGTGCCAGTAGTAACTCCCAGGTGGGGCCTAACTATGGCTACACCTTC CASSNSQVGPNYGYTF
TRBD1 TRBJ2-2 TRBV5-5 16 few TGTGCCAGCAGCTTGCTCGGACAGGGGGCAAGGGGGGAGCTGTTTTTT CASSLLGQGARGELFF
TRBD1 TRBJ1-2 TRBV15 15 few TGTGCCACCAGCAGAGGGGGACAGGAAGGCTATGGCTACACCTTC CATSRGGQEGYGYTF
TRBD2 TRBJ2-4 TRBV11-2 12 - TGTGCCAGCAGCCACGGGGGGGGCATTCAGTACTTC CASSHGGGIQYF
TRBD2 TRBJ2-5 TRBV10-3 17 few TGTGCCACGGAGGGACGTCGGCTAGCGGGGGGCCAAGAGACCCAGTACTTC CATEGRRLAGGQETQYF
TRBD2 TRBJ2-5 TRBV5-4 15 - TGTGCCAGCAGCCCCGGGAGGGCAGCTCAAGAGACCCAGTACTTC CASSPGRAAQETQYF
- TRBJ1-2 TRBV21-1 17 - TGTGCCAGCAGCAAACGAAAAGGAGGACAGGGTCACTATGGCTACACCTTC CASSKRKGGQGHYGYTF
TRBD2 TRBJ2-3 TRBV28 17 - TGTGCCAGCAGTTTATCCCCTAGCGGGAGAAGCACAGATACGCAGTATTTT CASSLSPSGRSTDTQYF
- TRBJ2-1 TRBV7-6 13 - TGTGCCAGCAGCTTAGATCAGGGTTTTGAGCAGTTCTTC CASSLDQGFEQFF
TRBD2 TRBJ2-1 TRBV7-2 16 once TGTGCCAGCAGTCGAAGACTAGCCCATTCCTACAATGAGCAGTTCTTC CASSRRLAHSYNEQFF
- TRBJ1-2 TRBV6-5 13 - TGTGCCAGCAGTTACGGGGGGAGTGACGGCTACACCTTC CASSYGGSDGYTF
TRBD2 TRBJ2-2 TRBV2 14 - TGTGCCAGCAGGGCCCTAGCGGTGGGAGGGGAGCTGTTTTTT CASRALAVGGELFF
TRBD1 TRBJ2-7 TRBV6-4 13 once TGTGCCAGTACGACAGGGGAATCCTACGAGCAGTACTTC CASTTGESYEQYF
- TRBJ2-1 TRBV15 17 - TGTGCCACCAGCAGCACACCTAAGGCGGGCGGGTACAATGAGCAGTTCTTC CATSSTPKAGGYNEQFF
TRBD2 TRBJ2-1 TRBV4-1 18 once TGCGCCAGCAGCCAAGACGAACCCCTGAAGCGGGGTTACAATGAGCAGTTCTTC CASSQDEPLKRGYNEQFF
- TRBJ2-3 TRBV11-1 16 - TGTGCCAGCAGCTTAGGTGCGGGGGCTGGCACAGATACGCAGTATTTT CASSLGAGAGTDTQYF
TRBD2 TRBJ2-3 TRBV18 16 - TGTGCCAGCTCACCACTAGCGGGAGCAATCTTAGATACGCAGTATTTT CASSPLAGAILDTQYF
- TRBJ2-1 TRBV21-1 15 once TGTGCCAGCAGCCCTGGGCAGGGGTCATTAAATGAGCAGTTCTTC CASSPGQGSLNEQFF
TRBD2 TRBJ2-7 TRBV27 13 - TGTGCCGCGGGGACTAGCGGGATCGGGGAGCAGTACTTC CAAGTSGIGEQYF
TRBD2 TRBJ2-1 TRBV27 18 - TGTGCCAGCAGTTTCGTTATAGCGGGAGGGCCGGGCTACAATGAGCAGTTCTTC CASSFVIAGGPGYNEQFF
- TRBJ2-7 TRBV7-8 14 - TGTGCCAGCAGCCCCCACAGGATTGGTTACGAGCAGTACTTC CASSPHRIGYEQYF
TRBD2 TRBJ2-1 TRBV6-1 15 - TGTGCCAGCAGAGGGACCATAGCGGGGTTGAATGAGCAGTTCTTC CASRGTIAGLNEQFF
- TRBJ1-2 TRBV27 14 - TGTGCCAGCAGTCTATCGGGACAAAACTATGGCTACACCTTC CASSLSGQNYGYTF
TRBD1 TRBJ2-1 TRBV19 15 few TGTGCCAGTAGGGGGGGACAGGGGGCTTACAATGAGCAGTTCTTC CASRGGQGAYNEQFF
- TRBJ2-1 TRBV2 13 - TGTGCCAGCAGACCTCTAACCTACAATGAGCAGTTCTTC CASRPLTYNEQFF
TRBD1 TRBJ1-2 TRBV25-1 15 - TGTGCCAGCACCTTTTTACAGGGGTGGTGCTATGGCTACACCTTC CASTFLQGWCYGYTF
TRBD2 TRBJ2-5 TRBV27 17 - TGTGCCAGCAGTTTGTTAGGGACTAGCGGGAGGGAAGAGACCCAGTACTTC CASSLLGTSGREETQYF
- TRBJ2-7 TRBV5-1 13 - TGCGCCAGCAGCTTGGTCCAGGGCTTCGAGCAGTACTTC CASSLVQGFEQYF
TRBD1 TRBJ1-1 TRBV5-1 16 once TGCGCCAGCAGCTTTGGTAACACAGGGGGTAACACTGAAGCTTTCTTT CASSFGNTGGNTEAFF
- TRBJ1-1 TRBV7-2 13 few TGTGCCAGCAGCTTCGCAGGGTTTACTGAAGCTTTCTTT CASSFAGFTEAFF
TRBD2 TRBJ2-2 TRBV9 18 once TGTGCCAGCAGCTCCCCAGGGGCGGGAGGGAGTAACACCGGGGAGCTGTTTTTT CASSSPGAGGSNTGELFF
- TRBJ1-3 TRBV14 13 few TGTGCCAGCAGCCAAGACAGGGGAAACACCATATATTTT CASSQDRGNTIYF
- TRBJ2-1 TRBV13 14 - TGTGCCAGCAGCTCTAGTCGGGAACGCAATGAGCAGTTCTTC CASSSSRERNEQFF